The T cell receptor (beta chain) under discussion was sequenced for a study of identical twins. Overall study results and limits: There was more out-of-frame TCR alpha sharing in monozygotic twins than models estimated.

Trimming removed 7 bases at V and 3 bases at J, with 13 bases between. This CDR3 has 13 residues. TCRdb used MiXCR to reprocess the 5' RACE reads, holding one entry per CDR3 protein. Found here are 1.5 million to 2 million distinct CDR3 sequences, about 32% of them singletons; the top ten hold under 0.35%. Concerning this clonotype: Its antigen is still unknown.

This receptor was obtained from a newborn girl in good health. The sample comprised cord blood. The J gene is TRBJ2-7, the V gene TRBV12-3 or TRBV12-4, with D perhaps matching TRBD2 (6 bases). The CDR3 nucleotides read TGTGCCAGCACCCTTTCGGGGGACTACGAGCAGTACTTC. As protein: CASTLSGDYEQYF.